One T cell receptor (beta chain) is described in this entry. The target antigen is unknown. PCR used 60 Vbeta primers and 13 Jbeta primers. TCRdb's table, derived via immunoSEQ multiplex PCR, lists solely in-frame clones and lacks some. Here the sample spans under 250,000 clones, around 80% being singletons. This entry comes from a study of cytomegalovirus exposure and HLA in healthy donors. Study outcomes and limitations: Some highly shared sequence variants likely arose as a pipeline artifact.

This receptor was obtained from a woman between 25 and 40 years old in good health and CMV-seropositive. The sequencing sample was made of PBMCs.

CDR3 in amino acids: CASSGGQGHGYTF. CDR3 coding DNA: TGTGCCAGCAGTGGAGGACAGGGTCATGGCTACACCTTC. The chain joins TRBV6-4 to TRBJ1-2, with TRBD1 identical over 8 bases. The germline CDR1 and CDR2 sequences are MRHNA and SNTAGT. J was trimmed by 6 bases and V by 4 bases; bases with no gene match: 4. This CDR3 is built from 13 residues.